Shown below are 22 T cell receptor beta chains from a single sample sequenced in a study of cytomegalovirus exposure and HLA in healthy donors. The PCR made use of 60 Vbeta and 13 Jbeta primers. Profiling relied on immunoSEQ multiplex PCR, and the TCRdb table lists in-frame clones only, not all of them. The sample contains 65,000 or so clones, less than 65% of which appear only once. Sequenced material: PBMCs. The receptors shown here come from a man aged 25-40 years in good health and CMV-seronegative.

This clone was found a few times. The chain carries TRBV5-6 and TRBJ1-6; D might be TRBD1 (5 bases). Germline V gives CDR1 SGHDT, CDR2 YYEEEE. The CDR3 is 15 amino acids. Trimming took 0 bases from V and 7 from J, leaving 11 bases between them. This CDR3 is CASSLVDSRNSPLHF. In DNA, the CDR3 is TGTGCCAGCAGCTTGGTTGACAGCCGAAATTCACCCCTCCACTTT.

Details on this clone: Additional DNA sequences in this sample encode the identical CDR3. This chain connects TRBV6-5 to TRBJ1-1; 10 positions match TRBD1. V trimming: 2 bases; J trimming: 5 bases; junction bases outside the gene matches: 2. There are 14 residues in the CDR3. The germline CDR1 and CDR2 sequences are MNHEY and SVGAGI. Written as DNA, the CDR3 is TGTGCCAGCAGTTACGGGACAGGGGATACTGAAGCTTTCTTT. Its translation: CASSYGTGDTEAFF.

The rearrangement links TRBV30 to TRBJ1-1; D is possibly TRBD1 (5 bases). CDR3 length equals 13 residues. Germline CDR1 and CDR2: GTSNPN and SVGIG (reference sequence). V lost 4 bases, J lost 2 bases, and 11 bases lay in between. Here the CDR3 reads CAWMIGANTEAFF. As DNA, the CDR3 is TGTGCCTGGATGATAGGGGCAAACACTGAAGCTTTCTTT.

The chain recombines TRBV10-3 with TRBJ2-3, with TRBD1 as a possible D gene (5 bases). This CDR3 is built from 18 residues. CDR1 and CDR2 from the germline V gene are ENHRY and SYGVKD. The ends were cut back, 0 bases at V and 0 bases at J, with 16 bases in the middle. CDR3 region: CAISESGAATTSTDTQYF. CDR3 in DNA: TGTGCCATCAGTGAGTCAGGGGCCGCGACGACTAGCACAGATACGCAGTATTTT.

In DNA, the CDR3 is TGTGCCAGCAGCTTAGATACTAGTAGGTTGGAGACCCAGTACTTC. Translated: CASSLDTSRLETQYF. The V and J genes are TRBV7-2 and TRBJ2-5; TRBD2 might be the D (5 bases). The CDR3 is made up of 15 amino acids. V lost 1 base, J lost 5 bases, and 14 bases lay in between. From germline, CDR1 is SGHTA and CDR2 FQGNSA.

This clone was seen a handful of times. The chain joins TRBV6-4 to TRBJ1-1; D unclear. Trimming removed 2 bases from V and 1 base from J, with 5 bases in between. CDR1 MRHNA and CDR2 SNTAGT come from the germline V gene. CDR3 length equals 13 residues. The CDR3 sequence is CASSDGRNTEAFF. Here the CDR3 DNA reads TGTGCCAGCAGTGACGGTAGGAACACTGAAGCTTTCTTT.

V is TRBV7-9 and J is TRBJ2-3, with 10 bases identical to TRBD2. CDR1 SEHNR and CDR2 FQNEAQ come from the germline V gene (reference sequence). The CDR3 consists of 18 residues. V was pared by 4 bases and J by 0 bases, with 10 bases of the junction left unmatched. DNA of the CDR3: TGTGCCAGCAGCTCGGACCCAAAGCGGGGGGGAAGCACAGATACGCAGTATTTT. This translates into CASSSDPKRGGSTDTQYF.

The chain has TRBV14 and TRBJ2-3; 7 bases fit TRBD1. V lost 4 bases to trimming and J lost 7 bases; unmatched junction nucleotides: 2. Looked up from germline, CDR1 is SGHDN and CDR2 is FVKESK. There are 12 residues in the CDR3. The CDR3 spells CASSRDRYTQYF. In DNA, the CDR3 is TGTGCCAGCAGCCGGGACAGATATACGCAGTATTTT.

As concerns this clone: Compared with germline, one end of the junction differs, possibly owing to a read error. The gene calls are TRBV29-1 and TRBJ2-7, with D possibly TRBD2 on 6 matching bases. This CDR3 spans 12 amino acids. From germline, CDR1 is SQVTM and CDR2 ANQGSEA. The CDR3 DNA reads TGCAGCGTTGAAGTGACTAGTTCGGGCCTACTCTTC. Translated: CSVEVTSSGLLF.

V is TRBV5-1 and J is TRBJ2-5; D gene ambiguous. Germline V gene lookup returns CDR1 SGHRS and CDR2 YFSETQ. This CDR3 has 12 residues. V was cut by 1 base and J by 3 bases, with 4 bases left in between. CDR3 nucleotides: TGCGCCAGCAGCTTGATCGAAGAGACCCAGTACTTC. Translated: CASSLIEETQYF.

The gene calls are TRBV25-1 and TRBJ2-6; TRBD1 aligns across 8 bases. In germline, CDR1 is MGHDK, CDR2 SYGVNS. The CDR3 totals 16 residues. V shed 7 bases and J 0 bases; nucleotides not matched to a gene: 5. The CDR3, as DNA: TGTGCCAGCAAGGGACAGGCGTTCTCTGGGGCCAACGTCCTGACTTTC. Protein: CASKGQAFSGANVLTF.

The rearrangement links TRBV6-5 to TRBJ2-3; the match to TRBD2 covers 11 bases. The CDR3 totals 14 residues. Germline CDR1 and CDR2: MNHEY and SVGAGI. V was pared by 6 bases and J by 9 bases, with 8 bases of the junction left unmatched. The CDR3: CASSLSSGGTTQYF. CDR3 bases: TGTGCCAGCAGCCTTTCTAGCGGGGGGACAACGCAGTATTTT.

The chain couples TRBV29-1 to TRBJ1-1, with TRBD1 identical over 7 bases. V was pared by 6 bases and J by 2 bases, with 6 bases of the junction left unmatched. Per germline, CDR1 SQVTM and CDR2 ANQGSEA. The CDR3 is made up of 13 amino acids. The chain's CDR3 is CSVNRGENTEAFF. The CDR3 DNA reads as TGCAGCGTCAACAGGGGAGAAAACACTGAAGCTTTCTTT.

The chain employs TRBV4-1 and TRBJ1-6, with D possibly matching TRBD1 (6 bases). The CDR3 spans 14 residues. CDR1 MGHRA and CDR2 YSYEKL come from the germline V gene. V gave up 4 bases and J gave up 4 bases, with 8 bases separating them. CDR3 nucleotide sequence: TGCGCCAGCAGCCCAGGACAGTATAATTCACCCCTCCACTTT. Amino acid sequence: CASSPGQYNSPLHF.

This clone was found a few times. This chain uses TRBV6-5 with TRBJ2-7; a possible D gene is TRBD2 (7 bases). V was clipped by 2 bases and J by 0 bases, with 11 bases between them. Germline V gives CDR1 MNHEY, CDR2 SVGAGI. The CDR3 runs 15 residues. The CDR3 region has the DNA TGTGCCAGCAGTTACCGGGGGGCAAGCTCCTACGAGCAGTACTTC. Translation: CASSYRGASSYEQYF.

The chain combines TRBV6-1 with TRBJ2-7; possibly TRBD1 for D (6 bases). CDR1 and CDR2 from the germline V gene are MNHNS and SASEGT. V was trimmed by 0 bases and J by 4 bases, leaving 16 bases between them. This CDR3 is built from 16 residues. The CDR3 loop reads CASSEAYMTGAYEQYF. CDR3 DNA: TGTGCCAGCAGTGAAGCTTACATGACAGGCGCGTACGAGCAGTACTTC.

V usage is TRBV6-1 and J usage is TRBJ2-5; 12 bases align to TRBD2. CDR3 size: 15 residues. Unmatched junction bases numbered 0, after V lost 2 bases and J lost 2 bases. CDR1 is MNHNS, CDR2 SASEGT, per germline. In nucleotides, the CDR3 is TGTGCCAGCAGTGAAACTAGCGGGGGGCAAGAGACCCAGTACTTC. This sequence encodes CASSETSGGQETQYF.

This clone was seen a few times. V is TRBV6-5 and J is TRBJ1-2, with a possible D match to TRBD1 (5 bases). CDR1 and CDR2 from the germline V gene are MNHEY and SVGAGI. This CDR3 has 13 amino acids. V was clipped by 5 bases and J by 7 bases, with 14 bases between them. CDR3 nucleotide sequence: TGTGCCAGCAGTCCCAGGGTCTCGGGTGGCTACACCTTC. Its translation is CASSPRVSGGYTF.

The chain links TRBV29-1 to TRBJ2-7, with 10 nucleotides matching TRBD1. After removal of 7 bases from V and 5 bases from J, the junction contained 11 bases not matched to a gene. This CDR3 comprises 14 residues. CDR1 and CDR2 from the germline V gene are SQVTM and ANQGSEA. CDR3 protein: CSARGGQGGHEQYF. The CDR3 DNA sequence: TGCAGCGCGCGGGGTGGACAGGGGGGGCACGAGCAGTACTTC.

V usage is TRBV7-2 and J usage is TRBJ2-3; 8 nucleotides agree with TRBD1. This CDR3 spans 16 amino acids. The junction had 14 bases not matched to a gene; V was cut back by 5 bases and J by 7 bases. Looked up from germline, CDR1 is SGHTA and CDR2 is FQGNSA. The CDR3 coding sequence is TGTGCCAGCAGCGTACAGGGGGTGAAGAAACGGAATACGCAGTATTTT. This encodes CASSVQGVKKRNTQYF.

The chain links TRBV6-1 to TRBJ1-4; 9 nucleotides align to TRBD1. V was clipped by 4 bases and J by 9 bases; unmatched bases: 6. Looked up from germline, CDR1 is MNHNS and CDR2 is SASEGT. The CDR3 length is 14 residues. The CDR3 coding sequence is TGTGCCAGCAGTGTTCCGGGACAGGGTAAAAAACTGTTTTTT. Protein: CASSVPGQGKKLFF.

V gene TRBV7-8 combines with J gene TRBJ1-2; 9 bases are a match to TRBD1. Germline CDR1 and CDR2: SGHVS and FQNEAQ. The CDR3 runs 18 residues. V shed 3 bases, J shed 10 bases, and the junction held 21 bases outside the gene matches. In DNA form, the CDR3 reads TGTGCCAGCAGCTTGCCCGGGACGAGGCTACCGGGACAGGGTGACTACACCTTC. Protein: CASSLPGTRLPGQGDYTF.